This TCR beta chain comes out of a study of graft-versus-host responses after intestinal transplantation. Trimming left V 2 bases short and J 10 bases short, with 9 bases between. Germline V gives CDR1 SGHVS, CDR2 FQNEAQ. The CDR3 contains 12 residues. Using immunoSEQ multiplex PCR, the repertoire was profiled, and TCRdb retains in-frame clones only, with some absent. The sample includes just under 90,000 clones, 75% to 90% of them seen just once. Whole-study results and caveats: The presence of high graft-versus-host to host-versus-graft clonal ratios in allografts characterized patients with graft-donor T cell macrochimerism.

Of note for this clone: Antigen: not known.

Sequences were derived from unstimulated CD8+ T cells sorted from spleen or lymph node cells, sampled before intestinal transplant. This receptor was obtained from a human donor who received an intestinal transplant. The V gene is TRBV7-8, the J gene TRBJ2-1; D is unresolved. The chain's CDR3 is CASSLPGREQFF. CDR3 in DNA: TGTGCCAGCAGCTTACCGGGCCGCGAGCAGTTCTTC. Supplemented by reference TRBV7-8 and TRBJ2-1, the full variable domain reads GAGVSQSPRYKVAKRGQDVALRCDPISGHVSLFWYQQALGQGPEFLTYFQNEAQLDKSGLPSDRFFAERPEGSVSTLKIQRTQQEDSAVYLCASSLPGREQFFGPGTRLTVL.